This is a list of T cell receptor beta chains from one sample in a study of control samples from healthy donors and cancer patients. Generated by immunoSEQ multiplex PCR, the TCRdb table keeps only in-frame clones and is missing some. The data hold 130,000 or so clones, with 89% observed a single time. Material for sequencing was PBMCs. These receptors all come from a man aged 50-59 years with head and neck cancer. Each CDR3 is given with its conserved first and last residue. A D gene is named only where the DNA matches it firmly. Only part of the rows carry a size: once, few, many, or a class if the clone is expanded.

V	J	D	size	CDR3	DNA
TRBV10-1	TRBJ2-3	.	.	CASSLASTDTQYF	TGCGCCAGCAGTTTAGCGAGCACAGATACGCAGTATTTT
TRBV6-1	TRBJ2-5	TRBD2	.	CASSEFPGLAGGRETQYF	TGTGCCAGCAGTGAATTCCCGGGACTAGCGGGAGGGCGGGAGACCCAGTACTTC
TRBV7-3	TRBJ1-6	.	.	CASSRENNSPLHF	TGTGCCAGCAGCCGGGAGAATAATTCACCCCTCCACTTT
TRBV3-1/TRBV3-2	TRBJ2-1	TRBD1	.	CASSPGQGWRDEQFF	TGTGCCAGCAGCCCAGGACAGGGGTGGAGGGATGAGCAGTTCTTC
TRBV30	TRBJ2-5	.	once	CAWSATETQYF	TGTGCCTGGAGTGCAACGGAGACCCAGTACTTC
TRBV6-1	TRBJ2-4	.	.	CASSEEVLNIQYF	TGTGCCAGCAGTGAAGAAGTCCTTAACATTCAGTACTTC
TRBV5-1	TRBJ2-1	.	.	CASSRSSKGTYNEQFF	TGCGCCAGCAGTCGATCCAGTAAGGGTACCTACAATGAGCAGTTCTTC
TRBV6-5	TRBJ1-1	.	.	CASSYTDSFTEAFF	TGTGCCAGCAGTTACACGGATTCGTTCACTGAAGCTTTCTTT
TRBV6-5	TRBJ2-6	TRBD2	.	CASHGGAGANVLTF	TGTGCCAGCCACGGGGGGGCTGGGGCCAACGTCCTGACTTTC
TRBV18	TRBJ1-6	.	once	CASSPGVRGLNSPLHF	TGTGCCAGCTCACCTGGGGTGCGAGGTCTAAATTCACCCCTCCACTTT
TRBV11-2	TRBJ2-7	TRBD1	.	CASSLVGQGTEQYF	TGTGCCAGCAGCTTAGTTGGACAGGGGACCGAGCAGTACTTC
TRBV5-1	TRBJ2-2	.	.	CASSPEGPGELFF	TGCGCCAGCAGCCCAGAGGGCCCCGGGGAGCTGTTTTTT
TRBV28	TRBJ2-7	TRBD2	.	CASSPWGTSGSHEQYF	TGTGCCAGCAGTCCCTGGGGGACTAGCGGGTCTCACGAGCAGTACTTC
TRBV5-5	TRBJ2-6	.	.	CASSIAGAPGANVLTF	TGTGCCAGCAGTATCGCCGGAGCCCCAGGGGCCAACGTCCTGACTTTC
TRBV10-2	TRBJ2-7	.	once	CASSVLTAATPYEQYF	TGCGCCAGCAGTGTCTTGACAGCGGCGACACCCTACGAGCAGTACTTC
TRBV6-6	TRBJ1-1	TRBD1	once	CASSRTGLNTEAFF	TGTGCCAGCAGCAGGACAGGACTGAACACTGAAGCTTTCTTT
TRBV27	TRBJ1-3	.	.	CASSITSSGNTIYF	TGTGCCAGCAGTATAACGAGCTCTGGAAACACCATATATTTT
TRBV6-2/TRBV6-3	TRBJ2-1	.	.	CASSPTGYNEQFF	TGTGCCAGCAGCCCCACCGGGTACAATGAGCAGTTCTTC
TRBV5-6	TRBJ2-1	TRBD2	.	CASSLGLAGVNEQFF	TGTGCCAGCAGCTTGGGACTAGCGGGAGTGAATGAGCAGTTCTTC
TRBV28	TRBJ1-1	.	.	CATVVRGTEAFF	TGTGCCACCGTGGTTCGGGGCACTGAAGCTTTCTTT